These 18 T cell receptor beta chains originate from one sample sequenced in a study of cytomegalovirus exposure and HLA in healthy donors. A multiplex PCR was run with 60 Vbeta primers and 13 Jbeta primers. Profiling relied on immunoSEQ multiplex PCR, and the TCRdb table lists in-frame clones only, not all of them. The sample lists roughly 120,000 clones; 75% to 85% were seen once. The specimen sequenced was PBMCs. These receptor sequences come from a man in his fifties or sixties in good health and CMV-seronegative.

The sample holds a few counts of this clone. The chain carries TRBV6-4 and TRBJ2-3, with 7 bases identical to TRBD2. CDR1 MRHNA and CDR2 SNTAGT come from the germline V gene. The CDR3 spans 14 residues. The V and J ends lost 2 bases and 6 bases, in that order; junction bases with no gene match: 5. The CDR3 region is CASSDGAGADTQYF. As DNA, the CDR3 is TGTGCCAGCAGTGACGGGGCGGGAGCGGATACGCAGTATTTT.

This clone was observed once. V gene TRBV18 combines with J gene TRBJ2-1, with 11 nucleotides matching TRBD2. There are 17 residues in the CDR3. Looked up from germline, CDR1 is KGHSH and CDR2 is LQKENI. Trimming cost V 1 base and J 7 bases; bases outside gene matches: 9. The CDR3 loop reads CASSPLAGGPSINEQFF. In DNA form, the CDR3 reads TGTGCCAGCTCACCACTAGCGGGGGGGCCGTCGATTAATGAGCAGTTCTTC.

This chain links TRBV15 with TRBJ2-1, with TRBD1 matching 12 bases. CDR1 and CDR2 (germline): LNHNV, YYDKDF (reference sequence). J gave up 4 bases and V 0 bases, and 7 bases lay outside the gene matches. The CDR3 is 18 residues long. The CDR3 sequence is CATSRDRGTGGPYNEQFF. The CDR3 region has the DNA TGTGCCACCAGCAGAGACCGAGGGACAGGGGGCCCGTACAATGAGCAGTTCTTC.

The rearrangement links TRBV5-1 to TRBJ1-2; 9 bases are shared with TRBD1. Germline V gives CDR1 SGHRS, CDR2 YFSETQ. There are 17 residues in the CDR3. Trimming cost V 4 bases and J 1 base; bases outside gene matches: 11. This chain's CDR3 is CASSPDRGRLGNYGYTF. The DNA for the CDR3 is TGCGCCAGCAGCCCCGACAGGGGGAGGTTGGGTAACTATGGCTACACCTTC.

V gene TRBV6-4 combines with J gene TRBJ2-1, with 9 bases aligning to TRBD2. The CDR3 spans 15 residues. Germline loops: CDR1 MRHNA, CDR2 SNTAGT. V trimming: 5 bases; J trimming: 4 bases; junction bases outside the gene matches: 6. This CDR3 is CASSPSGATYNEQFF. For the CDR3, the DNA is TGTGCCAGCAGTCCTAGCGGGGCGACTTACAATGAGCAGTTCTTC.

The CDR3 DNA is TGTGCCAGCAGTTACCGGGACAGGGGTTACACCGGGGAGCTGTTTTTT. This gives the protein CASSYRDRGYTGELFF. The V and J genes are TRBV6-6 and TRBJ2-2, with 10 bases aligning to TRBD1. The CDR3 covers 16 residues. Germline V gene lookup returns CDR1 MNHNY and CDR2 SVGAGI (reference sequence). Germline trimming cut 2 bases from V and 3 bases from J; bases unmatched to any gene: 3.

This chain connects TRBV4-1 to TRBJ2-3; 8 bases fit TRBD2. The CDR3 has 16 amino acids. Losses at the gene ends were 0 bases for V and 2 bases for J; bases not matched to a gene: 4. Germline V gene data show CDR1 as MGHRA and CDR2 as YSYEKL. In nucleotides, the CDR3 is TGCGCCAGCAGCCAAGATCCACTAGCGGTCACAGATACGCAGTATTTT. Amino acids: CASSQDPLAVTDTQYF.

This clone has only a few counts. This chain uses TRBV4-1 with TRBJ1-5; 7 bases are shared with TRBD1. Unmatched junction bases numbered 6, after V lost 3 bases and J lost 1 base. The CDR3 has 16 amino acids. Germline CDR1 and CDR2: MGHRA and YSYEKL. CDR3 in amino acids: CASSQNRGWSNQPQHF. The CDR3 bases are TGCGCCAGCAGCCAGAACAGGGGATGGAGCAATCAGCCCCAGCATTTT.

The V gene is TRBV5-1, the J gene TRBJ1-6; D may be TRBD1 (6 bases). The V end was cut by 0 bases, the J end by 15 bases, with 16 bases between. CDR3 length: 14 amino acids. Germline lookup yields CDR1 SGHRS and CDR2 YFSETQ. CDR3 region: CASSLGTGTLHLHF. CDR3 DNA: TGCGCCAGCAGCTTGGGTACAGGGACCCTACACCTCCACTTT.

The rearrangement uses TRBV5-1 and TRBJ2-5, with 13 bases identical to TRBD2. Per germline, CDR1 SGHRS and CDR2 YFSETQ. CDR3 length: 15 residues. V shed 1 base and J 3 bases; nucleotides not matched to a gene: 0. This CDR3 is CASSLTSGGEETQYF. CDR3 in DNA: TGCGCCAGCAGCTTGACTAGCGGGGGGGAAGAGACCCAGTACTTC.

V is TRBV5-4 and J is TRBJ2-1, with 7 nucleotides matching TRBD1. Trimming at V came to 0 bases and at J to 5 bases, leaving 8 bases not matched to a gene. The CDR3 runs to 16 residues. CDR1 and CDR2 from the germline V gene are SGHNT and YYREEE (reference sequence). CDR3 residues: CASSLGWTGGDNEQFF. In nucleotides, the CDR3 is TGTGCCAGCAGCTTGGGTTGGACAGGTGGGGACAATGAGCAGTTCTTC. The whole variable domain, filled in from reference TRBV5-4 and TRBJ2-1, reads ETGVTQSPTHLIKTRGQQVTLRCSSQSGHNTVSWYQQALGQGPQFIFQYYREEENGRGNFPPRFSGLQFPNYSSELNVNALELDDSALYLCASSLGWTGGDNEQFFGPGTRLTVL.

The chain couples TRBV5-5 to TRBJ2-7; TRBD1 is a possible D gene (6 bases). Between the trimmed V and J ends, which lost 3 bases and 4 bases, there was a span of 11 bases. Germline CDR1 SGHKS, CDR2 YYEKEE (reference sequence). The CDR3 consists of 13 residues. CDR3 DNA sequence: TGTGCCAGCAGCTGGGAACAGGGTTACGAGCAGTACGTC. Translation gives CASSWEQGYEQYV.

This CDR3 is CASRGLAIDGELFF. In DNA, the CDR3 is TGTGCCAGCAGGGGACTAGCGATCGACGGGGAGCTGTTTTTT. The chain couples TRBV6-5 to TRBJ2-2; 10 bases match TRBD2. Germline values: CDR1 MNHEY, CDR2 SVGAGI. The junction had 5 bases not matched to a gene; V was cut back by 6 bases and J by 7 bases. This CDR3 has 14 residues.

The gene calls are TRBV28 and TRBJ2-7; 13 bases fit TRBD2. CDR3 length: 17 residues. Trimming removed 5 bases from V and 3 bases from J; junction bases left unmatched: 10. Germline CDR1 and CDR2: MDHEN and SYDVKM. CDR3 loop: CASSTPRTSGGNYEQYV. The CDR3 nucleotides are TGTGCCAGCAGTACGCCTCGGACTAGCGGGGGAAACTACGAGCAGTACGTC.

The rearrangement links TRBV4-2 to TRBJ2-1; 10 nucleotides match TRBD1. The germline gives CDR1 LGHNA, CDR2 YNFKEQ. V lost 1 base to trimming and J lost 3 bases; unmatched junction nucleotides: 3. The CDR3 loop spans 16 amino acids. The CDR3 DNA reads TGTGCCAGCAGCCAAGGTGGGACAGGGGTCTACAATGAGCAGTTCTTC. It yields the protein CASSQGGTGVYNEQFF.

In its sample, this clone was seen a few times. One end of the junction does not line up with germline, which may come from a read error. J is TRBJ1-3 and V is TRBV7-9, with 7 nucleotides matching TRBD1. This CDR3 is built from 16 residues. The germline V gene has CDR1 SEHNR and CDR2 FQNEAQ (reference sequence). Here the CDR3 reads CSSSSPPGGSGNTIYF. For the CDR3, the DNA is TGTTCCAGCAGCTCCCCCCCAGGGGGCTCTGGAAACACCATATATTTT.

This clone has just a few counts. The CDR3 sequence: CASSHEQGYGTEAFF. For the CDR3, the DNA is TGCGCCAGCAGCCACGAACAGGGGTATGGCACTGAAGCTTTCTTT. The J gene is TRBJ1-1, the V gene TRBV4-3; 7 nucleotides match TRBD1. The CDR3 is 15 residues long. Looked up from germline, CDR1 is LGHNA and CDR2 is YSLEER. The V and J ends lost 3 bases and 4 bases, in that order; junction bases with no gene match: 8.

This clone was detected once. The chain recombines TRBV5-1 with TRBJ2-2, with a possible D match to TRBD2 (5 bases). The CDR3 consists of 15 residues. Germline V lookup: CDR1 SGHRS, CDR2 YFSETQ. Trimming stripped 4 bases from V and 0 bases from J, with 10 bases between. This CDR3 is CASSDGVANTGELFF. As DNA, the CDR3 is TGCGCCAGCAGCGACGGGGTTGCGAACACCGGGGAGCTGTTTTTT. Based on the CDR3 plus reference TRBV5-1 and TRBJ2-2, the full variable domain is KAGVTQTPRYLIKTRGQQVTLSCSPISGHRSVSWYQQTPGQGLQFLFEYFSETQRNKGNFPGRFSGRQFSNSRSEMNVSTLELGDSALYLCASSDGVANTGELFFGEGSRLTVL.